These 21 T cell receptor beta chains share one sample of origin, sequenced in a study of blood T cell repertoires in COVID-19. Assay used: immunoSEQ multiplex PCR; TCRdb lists only in-frame clones, some missing. The repertoire holds approximately 300,000 clones, with about 83% as singletons. The sequencing sample was made of peripheral blood. These receptor sequences come from a woman between 45 and 60 years old with acute or convalescent COVID-19.

This chain joins TRBV27 and TRBJ2-5; tentatively, D is TRBD1 (5 bases). CDR3 size: 13 residues. The ends were cut back, 6 bases at V and 0 bases at J, with 8 bases in the middle. Germline-derived CDR1 and CDR2 are MNHEY and SMNVEV (reference sequence). CDR3 sequence (DNA): TGTGCCAGCAGGCGGACACACCAAGAGACCCAGTACTTC. Its protein product is CASRRTHQETQYF.

The chain employs TRBV7-8 and TRBJ2-1; 9 positions agree with TRBD2. The CDR3 is made up of 16 amino acids. V lost 5 bases and J lost 4; bases outside the gene matches: 9. Per germline, CDR1 SGHVS and CDR2 FQNEAQ. The CDR3 DNA reads as TGTGCCAGCAGCCGCACCAGACTAGCGGTGTACAATGAGCAGTTCTTC. Its protein is CASSRTRLAVYNEQFF.

The chain combines TRBV4-2 with TRBJ2-1; 7 nucleotides line up with TRBD2. The germline gives CDR1 LGHNA, CDR2 YNFKEQ. The CDR3 contains 14 residues. The V segment lost 4 bases and the J segment 7 bases; nucleotides outside the gene matches: 7. The CDR3 spells CASSPSNGRNEQFF. In DNA form, the CDR3 reads TGTGCCAGCAGCCCATCGAACGGGAGGAATGAGCAGTTCTTC.

This CDR3 is CASSKGQDSYGYTF. The CDR3 DNA is TGCGCCAGCAGCAAGGGACAGGATAGCTATGGCTACACCTTC. The genes are TRBV5-1 and TRBJ1-2, with 8 nucleotides matching TRBD1. CDR1 and CDR2 from the germline V gene are SGHRS and YFSETQ. With V trimmed by 4 bases and J by 4 bases, 6 bases remained unmatched. The CDR3 is 14 residues long. Together with reference TRBV5-1 and TRBJ1-2, the CDR3 gives the full variable domain: KAGVTQTPRYLIKTRGQQVTLSCSPISGHRSVSWYQQTPGQGLQFLFEYFSETQRNKGNFPGRFSGRQFSNSRSEMNVSTLELGDSALYLCASSKGQDSYGYTFGSGTRLTVV.

This sequence joins TRBV27 and TRBJ1-1; 7 nucleotides agree with TRBD1. The CDR3 loop spans 14 amino acids. Germline loops: CDR1 MNHEY, CDR2 SMNVEV (reference sequence). J was trimmed by 2 bases and V by 5 bases; bases with no gene match: 5. CDR3 nucleotide sequence: TGTGCCAGCAGTCCAAGGGACAGCAACACTGAAGCTTTCTTT. Protein product: CASSPRDSNTEAFF.

The chain employs TRBV28 and TRBJ1-6; D unclear. V dropped 5 bases and J dropped 3 bases, with 5 bases sitting between them. From germline, CDR1 is MDHEN and CDR2 SYDVKM. This CDR3 has 13 amino acids. CDR3 in amino acids: CASSRDYNSPLHF. In DNA form, the CDR3 reads TGTGCCAGCAGTCGGGACTATAATTCACCCCTCCACTTT.

The chain employs TRBV7-9 and TRBJ2-3; weak D call: TRBD2 (6 bases). The CDR3 runs 15 residues. Trimming shortened V by 3 bases and J by 1 base, and 11 bases separated the two germline ends. CDR1 SEHNR and CDR2 FQNEAQ come from the germline V gene (reference sequence). CDR3 DNA: TGTGCCAGCAGCTTCCTAGCGACGGGCACAGATACGCAGTATTTT. It specifies CASSFLATGTDTQYF.

The chain couples TRBV30 to TRBJ1-1; D remains ambiguous. V was shortened by 0 bases and J by 7 bases, with 9 bases between the two germline ends. CDR1 GTSNPN and CDR2 SVGIG come from the germline V gene (reference sequence). The CDR3 has 12 amino acids. CDR3 region: CAWSVRAVEAFF. The CDR3, as DNA: TGTGCCTGGAGTGTGAGGGCAGTTGAAGCTTTCTTT.

V and J are TRBV4-3 and TRBJ1-5; 9 bases map to TRBD1. The ends lost 1 base at V and 5 bases at J; junction bases unmatched: 3. Germline V gene sequence: CDR1 LGHNA, CDR2 YSLEER. This CDR3 is 15 amino acids long. CDR3 DNA sequence: TGCGCCAGCAGCCAAGGACAGGGGGTTGATCAGCCCCAGCATTTT. This sequence encodes CASSQGQGVDQPQHF.

The V and J genes are TRBV30 and TRBJ2-3; 15 positions match TRBD2. The CDR3 consists of 18 residues. Per the germline V gene, CDR1 is GTSNPN and CDR2 is SVGIG (reference sequence). Trimming removed 0 bases from V and 0 bases from J; junction bases left unmatched: 4. The CDR3 sequence: CAWSVRTSGRVSTDTQYF. In DNA, the CDR3 is TGTGCCTGGAGTGTAAGGACTAGCGGGAGGGTAAGCACAGATACGCAGTATTTT.

V is TRBV7-9 and J is TRBJ1-2; the match to TRBD1 covers 7 bases. Germline-derived CDR1 and CDR2 are SEHNR and FQNEAQ (reference sequence). The CDR3 is made up of 14 amino acids. After removal of 4 bases from V and 5 bases from J, the junction contained 7 bases not matched to a gene. The CDR3 sequence: CASSSGQESYGYTF. The CDR3 nucleotides are TGTGCCAGCAGCTCCGGACAGGAGAGTTATGGCTACACCTTC. Supplemented by reference TRBV7-9 and TRBJ1-2, the full variable domain reads DTGVSQNPRHKITKRGQNVTFRCDPISEHNRLYWYRQTLGQGPEFLTYFQNEAQLEKSRLLSDRFSAERPKGSFSTLEIQRTEQGDSAMYLCASSSGQESYGYTFGSGTRLTVV.

This clone was recorded only once. The rearrangement uses TRBV5-1 and TRBJ1-5, with TRBD1 as a possible D gene (5 bases). CDR3 length: 16 amino acids. Deletions cut 2 bases from V and 1 base from J, with 13 bases between. Germline V gives CDR1 SGHRS, CDR2 YFSETQ. The CDR3 spells CASSLGDKDSNQPQHF. The CDR3 coding sequence is TGCGCCAGCAGCTTAGGGGATAAGGACAGCAATCAGCCCCAGCATTTT.

Regarding this clone: One end of the junction fails to match germline, which may point to a read error. The V and J genes are TRBV6-1 and TRBJ2-2; TRBD2 matches 9 bases. Germline CDR1 reads MNHNS; CDR2 reads SASEGT. This CDR3 has 15 residues. The CDR3 sequence is CASSQAGTSPGELFF. As DNA, the CDR3 is TGTGCCAGCAGTCAAGCCGGGACTAGCCCCGGGGAGCTGTTTTTT.

There are a few counts of this clone. The chain uses TRBV30 and TRBJ2-3; 10 bases map to TRBD2. CDR1 is GTSNPN, CDR2 SVGIG, per germline (reference sequence). CDR3 size: 15 residues. V shed 5 bases and J 4 bases; nucleotides not matched to a gene: 9. CDR3 nucleotides: TGTGCCTGGTGTATTAGCGGGGGGATGGCAGATACGCAGTATTTT. This codes for CAWCISGGMADTQYF.

The chain uses TRBV7-2 and TRBJ2-1; 9 positions agree with TRBD1. This CDR3 region has 16 residues. CDR1 and CDR2 (germline): SGHTA, FQGNSA. Germline trimming cut 4 bases from V and 4 bases from J; bases unmatched to any gene: 8. CDR3 amino acids: CASSSRDRERYNEQFF. The CDR3 DNA follows: TGTGCCAGCAGCTCCCGGGACAGGGAAAGGTACAATGAGCAGTTCTTC.

The V call is TRBV5-4, the J call TRBJ1-1; no firm D call. Germline CDR1 is SGHNT and CDR2 is YYREEE (reference sequence). Trimming stripped 2 bases from V and 1 base from J, with 12 bases between. The CDR3 runs to 15 residues. CDR3 sequence (DNA): TGTGCCAGCAGCTTCGGTGCAGGCACGAACACTGAAGCTTTCTTT. Its protein product is CASSFGAGTNTEAFF.

Comments on this clone: This sample includes further DNA sequences coding for the same CDR3. The CDR3, as DNA: TGTGCCAGTAGCACAGGGAGGGGGAACACTGAAGCTTTCTTT. This encodes CASSTGRGNTEAFF. J is TRBJ1-1 and V is TRBV19, with D possibly matching TRBD1 (6 bases). Trimming took off 6 bases at V and 1 base at J, with 12 bases between the two ends. CDR3 length: 14 amino acids. Looked up from germline, CDR1 is LNHDA and CDR2 is SQIVND (reference sequence).

The chain uses TRBV19 and TRBJ1-1, with D perhaps matching TRBD1 (5 bases). V was clipped by 4 bases and J by 7 bases, with 16 bases between them. Germline V gene data show CDR1 as LNHDA and CDR2 as SQIVND (reference sequence). CDR3 length equals 14 residues. In DNA form, the CDR3 reads TGTGCCAGTAGTAAGGGACCCACGGAGGGTGAAGCTTTCTTT. Amino acids: CASSKGPTEGEAFF.

This chain connects TRBV12-3 or TRBV12-4 to TRBJ2-5; D is uncertain. The CDR3 length is 13 residues. V lost 0 bases to trimming and J lost 5 bases, with 7 bases between them. This chain's CDR3 is CASSLALRETQYF. The CDR3, as DNA: TGTGCCAGCAGTTTAGCGCTTCGGGAGACCCAGTACTTC.

The rearrangement links TRBV15 to TRBJ1-1; the D gene is possibly TRBD1 (6 bases). Germline values: CDR1 LNHNV, CDR2 YYDKDF (reference sequence). The CDR3 contains 15 residues. V was shortened by 5 bases and J by 4 bases, with 17 bases between the two germline ends. The CDR3 reads CATSANRALITEAFF. CDR3 bases: TGTGCCACCAGCGCAAACAGGGCACTGATCACTGAAGCTTTCTTT.

This clone was picked up one time. The same CDR3 is also encoded by other DNA sequences in this sample. V and J are TRBV7-9 and TRBJ1-2; weak D call: TRBD1 (6 bases). Trimming stripped 1 base from V and 4 bases from J, with 7 bases between. This CDR3 spans 13 amino acids. CDR1 is SEHNR and CDR2 is FQNEAQ in the germline V gene (reference sequence). The CDR3, as DNA: TGTGCCAGCAGCTTAGAAGGGGGCTATGGCTACACCTTC. Translation: CASSLEGGYGYTF.